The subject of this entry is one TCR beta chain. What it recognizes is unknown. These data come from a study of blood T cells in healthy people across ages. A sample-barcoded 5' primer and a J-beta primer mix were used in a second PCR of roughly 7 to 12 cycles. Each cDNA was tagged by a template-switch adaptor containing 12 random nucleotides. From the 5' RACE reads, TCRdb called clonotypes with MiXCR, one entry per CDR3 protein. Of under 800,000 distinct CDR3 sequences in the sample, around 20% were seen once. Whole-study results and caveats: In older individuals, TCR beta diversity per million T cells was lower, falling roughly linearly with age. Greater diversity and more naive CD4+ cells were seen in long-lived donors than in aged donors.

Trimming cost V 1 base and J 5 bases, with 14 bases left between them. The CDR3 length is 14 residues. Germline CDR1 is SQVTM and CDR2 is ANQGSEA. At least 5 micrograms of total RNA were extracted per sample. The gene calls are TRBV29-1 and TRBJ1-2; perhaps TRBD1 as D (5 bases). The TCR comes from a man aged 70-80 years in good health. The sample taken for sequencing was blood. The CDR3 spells CSVEGRVEGYGYTF. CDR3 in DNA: TGCAGCGTTGAAGGCAGAGTGGAGGGGTATGGCTACACCTTC.